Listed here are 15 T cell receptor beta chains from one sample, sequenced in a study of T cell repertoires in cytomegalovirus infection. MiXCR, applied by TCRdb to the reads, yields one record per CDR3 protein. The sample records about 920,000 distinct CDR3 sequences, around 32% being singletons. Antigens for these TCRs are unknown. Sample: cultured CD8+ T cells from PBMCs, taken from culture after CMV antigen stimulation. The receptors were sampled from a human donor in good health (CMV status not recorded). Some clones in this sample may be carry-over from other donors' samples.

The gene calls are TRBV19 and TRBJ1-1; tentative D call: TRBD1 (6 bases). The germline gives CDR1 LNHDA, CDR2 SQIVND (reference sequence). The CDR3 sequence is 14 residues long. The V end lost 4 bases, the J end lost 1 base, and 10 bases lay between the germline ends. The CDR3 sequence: CASSTRTANTEAFF. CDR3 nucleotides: TGTGCCAGTAGTACCAGGACAGCGAACACTGAAGCTTTCTTT.

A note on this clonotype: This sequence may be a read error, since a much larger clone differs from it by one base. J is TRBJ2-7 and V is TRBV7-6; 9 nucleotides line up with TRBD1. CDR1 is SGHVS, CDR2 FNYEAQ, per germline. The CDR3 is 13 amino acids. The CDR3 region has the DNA TGTGCTAGCCGCCTTTGGACAGGGGACGAGCAGTACTTC. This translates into CASRLWTGDEQYF.

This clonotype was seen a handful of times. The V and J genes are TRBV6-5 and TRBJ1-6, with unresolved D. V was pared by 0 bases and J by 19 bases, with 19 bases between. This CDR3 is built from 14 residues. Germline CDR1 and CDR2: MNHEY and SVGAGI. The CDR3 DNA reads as TGTGCCAGCAGTTACTCGAGCTTGGACTCGCCGTCTCACTTT. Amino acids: CASSYSSLDSPSHF.

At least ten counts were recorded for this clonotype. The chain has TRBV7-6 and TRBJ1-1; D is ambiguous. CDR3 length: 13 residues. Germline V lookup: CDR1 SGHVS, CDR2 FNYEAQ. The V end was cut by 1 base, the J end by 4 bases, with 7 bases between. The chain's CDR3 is CASSLESSTEAFF. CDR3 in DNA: TGTGCCAGCAGCTTAGAGTCCAGCACTGAAGCTTTCTTT.

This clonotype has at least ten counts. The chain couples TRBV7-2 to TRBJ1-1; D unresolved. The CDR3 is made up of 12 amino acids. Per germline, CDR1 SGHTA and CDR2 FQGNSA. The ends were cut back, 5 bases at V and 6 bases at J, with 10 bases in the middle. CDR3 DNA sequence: TGTGCCAGCAGCCCGCATAGCCCTGAAGCTTTCTTT. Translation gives CASSPHSPEAFF.

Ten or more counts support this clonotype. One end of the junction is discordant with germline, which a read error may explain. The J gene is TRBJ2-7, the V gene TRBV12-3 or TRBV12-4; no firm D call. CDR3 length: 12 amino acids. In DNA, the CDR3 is TGTGCCAGCAGCTTAGTGGCCTACGAGCAGTACTTC. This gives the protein CASSLVAYEQYF.

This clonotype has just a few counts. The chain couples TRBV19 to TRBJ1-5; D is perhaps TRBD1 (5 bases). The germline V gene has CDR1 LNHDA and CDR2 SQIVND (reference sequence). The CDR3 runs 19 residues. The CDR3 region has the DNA TGTGCACATCCACGACCAGCGGGGGATTCAGTCATGAGCAATCAGCCCCAGCATTTT. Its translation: CAHPRPAGDSVMSNQPQHF.

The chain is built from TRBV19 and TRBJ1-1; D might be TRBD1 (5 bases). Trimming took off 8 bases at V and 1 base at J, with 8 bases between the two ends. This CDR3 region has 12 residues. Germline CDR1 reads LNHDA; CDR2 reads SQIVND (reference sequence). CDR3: CASGHTNTEAFF. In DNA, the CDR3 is TGTGCCAGTGGACACACGAACACTGAAGCTTTCTTT.

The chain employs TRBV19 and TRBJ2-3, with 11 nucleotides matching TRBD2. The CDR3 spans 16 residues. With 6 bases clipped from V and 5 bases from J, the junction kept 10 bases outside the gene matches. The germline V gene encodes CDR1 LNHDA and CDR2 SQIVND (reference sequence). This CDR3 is CASSFALSGGEDTQYF. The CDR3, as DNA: TGTGCCAGTAGCTTCGCTCTTAGCGGGGGGGAAGATACGCAGTATTTT.

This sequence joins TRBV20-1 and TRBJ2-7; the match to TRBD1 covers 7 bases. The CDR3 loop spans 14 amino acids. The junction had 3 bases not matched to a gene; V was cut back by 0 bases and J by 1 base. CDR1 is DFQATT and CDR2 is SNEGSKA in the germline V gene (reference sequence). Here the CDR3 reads CSARDEGQSYEQYV. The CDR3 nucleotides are TGCAGTGCTAGAGATGAGGGACAGTCCTACGAGCAGTACGTC.

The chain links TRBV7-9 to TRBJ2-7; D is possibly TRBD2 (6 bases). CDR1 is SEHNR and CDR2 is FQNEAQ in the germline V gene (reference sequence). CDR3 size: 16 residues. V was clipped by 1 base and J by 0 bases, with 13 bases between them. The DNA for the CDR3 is TGTGCCAGCAGCTTAGGGGAGGACGATATCTCCTACGAGCAGTACGTC. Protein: CASSLGEDDISYEQYV.

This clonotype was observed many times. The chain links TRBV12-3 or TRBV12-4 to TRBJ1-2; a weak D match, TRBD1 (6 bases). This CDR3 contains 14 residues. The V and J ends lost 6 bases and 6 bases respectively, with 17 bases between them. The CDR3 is CASSLGGGVDGYTF. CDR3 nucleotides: TGTGCCAGCAGCCTAGGGGGAGGGGTGGATGGCTACACCTTC.

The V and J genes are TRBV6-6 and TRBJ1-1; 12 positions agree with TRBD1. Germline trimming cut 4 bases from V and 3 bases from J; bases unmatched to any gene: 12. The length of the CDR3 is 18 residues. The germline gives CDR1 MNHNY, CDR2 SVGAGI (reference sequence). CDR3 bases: TGTGCCAGCAGTTGGGGGACAGGGGGCGTAGGTTGGGACACTGAAGCTTTCTTT. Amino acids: CASSWGTGGVGWDTEAFF.

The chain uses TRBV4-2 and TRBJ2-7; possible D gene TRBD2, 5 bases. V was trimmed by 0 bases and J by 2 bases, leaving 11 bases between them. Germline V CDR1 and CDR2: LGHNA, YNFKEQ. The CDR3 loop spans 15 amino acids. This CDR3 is CASSQDQDSTYEQYV. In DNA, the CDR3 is TGTGCCAGCAGCCAAGATCAGGACTCCACCTACGAGCAGTACGTC.

The CDR3 sequence: CASSEPGGAGELFF. The CDR3 region has the DNA TGTGCCAGCAGTGAACCCGGAGGGGCCGGGGAGCTGTTTTTT. This chain joins TRBV2 and TRBJ2-2; perhaps TRBD2 as D (6 bases). This CDR3 has 14 amino acids. V dropped 2 bases and J dropped 6 bases, with 10 bases sitting between them. The germline V gene has CDR1 SNHLY and CDR2 FYNNEI.